This passage covers 28 T cell receptor beta chains from one sample sequenced in a study of shared clonotypes between healthy human individuals. Data came from immunoSEQ multiplex PCR; TCRdb stores just in-frame clones and leaves some out. The sample has over 1.4 million clones, more than 95% seen once. The sample comprised naive CD4+ T cells sorted from blood. Subset reported: CD45RA+ positively selected. The receptors were gathered from a man in his thirties or forties in good health.

This clone appeared a single time. V is TRBV7-2 and J is TRBJ2-1; TRBD1 matches 12 bases. Trimming cost V 6 bases and J 15 bases; bases outside gene matches: 12. The CDR3 consists of 14 residues. Per the germline V gene, CDR1 is SGHTA and CDR2 is FQGNSA. The CDR3 sequence: CASRTGTGGRKSFF. In DNA, the CDR3 is TGTGCCAGCAGGACCGGGACAGGGGGCCGCAAATCGTTCTTC.

This clone has only one observation. The chain combines TRBV27 with TRBJ2-7; 11 nucleotides agree with TRBD1. Germline trimming cut 6 bases from V and 3 bases from J; bases unmatched to any gene: 10. The V gene's germline CDR1 is MNHEY and CDR2 SMNVEV (reference sequence). CDR3 size: 16 residues. CDR3 sequence: CASRRVGQGENYEQYF. The CDR3 nucleotides are TGTGCCAGCAGACGAGTGGGACAGGGGGAGAACTACGAGCAGTACTTC.

The V and J genes are TRBV7-9 and TRBJ1-3; D not certain. V lost 1 base, J lost 0 bases, and 16 bases lay in between. Germline CDR1 SEHNR, CDR2 FQNEAQ (reference sequence). The CDR3 is 18 amino acids. The CDR3 here is CASSLGVAGRFSGNTIYF. The CDR3 bases are TGTGCCAGCAGCTTAGGGGTGGCAGGCAGATTCTCTGGAAACACCATATATTTT.

J is TRBJ2-3 and V is TRBV5-4, with TRBD2 matching over 8 bases. The V gene end was trimmed by 4 bases and the J gene end by 4 bases; junction bases not matched to a gene: 8. Germline-derived CDR1 and CDR2 are SGHNT and YYREEE (reference sequence). This CDR3 is built from 15 residues. Here the CDR3 reads CASSRAAGVADTQYF. CDR3 sequence (DNA): TGTGCCAGCAGCCGGGCAGCGGGAGTTGCAGATACGCAGTATTTT.

Regarding this clone: At the DNA level, this CDR3 is encoded by other sequences in the same sample as well. The rearrangement links TRBV29-1 to TRBJ1-5; tentatively, D is TRBD1 (6 bases). This CDR3 region has 12 residues. Germline CDR1 and CDR2: SQVTM and ANQGSEA. V was shortened by 5 bases and J by 2 bases, with 7 bases between the two germline ends. CDR3 residues: CSVRQGNQPQHF. CDR3 sequence (DNA): TGCAGCGTTCGACAGGGCAATCAGCCCCAGCATTTT.

In regard to this clone: Other DNA variants within this sample encode the same CDR3. The chain has TRBV5-1 and TRBJ2-7; D uncertain. In germline, CDR1 is SGHRS, CDR2 YFSETQ. The V end lost 0 bases, the J end lost 3 bases, and 10 bases lay between the germline ends. The CDR3 consists of 14 residues. CDR3 in amino acids: CASSLGGRNYEQYF. CDR3 DNA sequence: TGCGCCAGCAGCTTGGGTGGACGGAACTACGAGCAGTACTTC.

The chain is built from TRBV5-1 and TRBJ2-7; 8 bases are a match to TRBD1. The J segment lost 2 bases and the V segment lost 4 bases, leaving 11 bases of the junction unmatched. The germline V gene encodes CDR1 SGHRS and CDR2 YFSETQ. CDR3 length: 16 amino acids. The CDR3: CASSPPTGVPPYEQYF. Here the CDR3 DNA reads TGCGCCAGCAGCCCCCCGACAGGGGTCCCCCCCTACGAGCAGTACTTC.

The CDR3 DNA reads as TGTGCCAGCAGCTTAGCGCGAGTGCAGGGGGGTCCGGACGAGCAGTACTTC. Protein product: CASSLARVQGGPDEQYF. The V call is TRBV7-6, the J call TRBJ2-7; a weak D match, TRBD1 (7 bases). This CDR3 has 17 amino acids. Trimming removed 0 bases from V and 5 bases from J, with 20 bases in between. CDR1 and CDR2 from the germline V gene are SGHVS and FNYEAQ.

The chain is built from TRBV29-1 and TRBJ2-3; possibly TRBD1 for D (6 bases). The V end lost 4 bases, the J end lost 2 bases, and 13 bases lay between the germline ends. Germline loops: CDR1 SQVTM, CDR2 ANQGSEA. CDR3 length: 14 amino acids. CDR3 region: CSVGAGTYTDTQYF. CDR3 sequence (DNA): TGCAGCGTTGGGGCCGGGACATACACAGATACGCAGTATTTT.

V is TRBV6-5 and J is TRBJ2-7; D may be TRBD1 (6 bases). The CDR3 length is 14 residues. Between the trimmed V and J ends, which lost 0 bases and 1 base, there was a span of 7 bases. Germline lookup yields CDR1 MNHEY and CDR2 SVGAGI. CDR3 nucleotides: TGTGCCAGCAGTTACTCTCAGGGGTCCTACGAGCAGTACTTC. It encodes CASSYSQGSYEQYF.

The chain links TRBV5-1 to TRBJ2-3, with 10 bases lining up with TRBD2. Germline assignment: CDR1 SGHRS and CDR2 YFSETQ. V trimming: 3 bases; J trimming: 4 bases; junction bases outside the gene matches: 8. This CDR3 has 16 amino acids. CDR3 nucleotide sequence: TGCGCCAGCAGCTCCGTAGCGGGAGGAGGACCAGATACGCAGTATTTT. Translated: CASSSVAGGGPDTQYF. The full variable domain, with the rest looked up from reference TRBV5-1 and TRBJ2-3, is KAGVTQTPRYLIKTRGQQVTLSCSPISGHRSVSWYQQTPGQGLQFLFEYFSETQRNKGNFPGRFSGRQFSNSRSEMNVSTLELGDSALYLCASSSVAGGGPDTQYFGPGTRLTVL.

This clone showed up just once. The CDR3 region is CASSRYTSGGANTGELFF. The CDR3 nucleotides read TGCGCCAGCAGCCGATATACTAGCGGGGGCGCGAACACCGGGGAGCTGTTTTTT. This chain links TRBV4-1 with TRBJ2-2; TRBD2 aligns across 11 bases. The CDR3 contains 18 residues. CDR1 MGHRA and CDR2 YSYEKL come from the germline V gene. The ends lost 4 bases at V and 0 bases at J; junction bases unmatched: 7.

The chain combines TRBV7-9 with TRBJ2-7; 11 bases map to TRBD1. Trimming at V came to 5 bases and at J to 1 base, leaving 13 bases not matched to a gene. The CDR3 contains 18 residues. The germline V gene encodes CDR1 SEHNR and CDR2 FQNEAQ (reference sequence). CDR3 amino acids: CASSLSVRDRGVSYEQYF. The CDR3 DNA sequence: TGTGCCAGCAGCCTTAGCGTCCGGGACAGGGGGGTTTCCTACGAGCAGTACTTC.

CDR3 amino acids: CASSPGVSGANVLTF. As DNA, the CDR3 is TGTGCCAGCAGCCCAGGGGTCTCTGGGGCCAACGTCCTGACTTTC. The J gene is TRBJ2-6, the V gene TRBV7-3, with a weak D call TRBD1 (6 bases). Germline loops: CDR1 SGHTA, CDR2 FQGTGA. Trimming pared 5 bases from V and 0 bases from J, leaving 8 bases between. The CDR3 runs to 15 residues.

The chain carries TRBV7-9 and TRBJ1-2; D is possibly TRBD1 (5 bases). Trimming removed 5 bases from V and 2 bases from J, with 9 bases in between. Germline lookup yields CDR1 SEHNR and CDR2 FQNEAQ (reference sequence). The CDR3 covers 13 residues. The DNA for the CDR3 is TGTGCCAGCAGCCCGAGGGGAAACTATGGCTACACCTTC. Protein sequence: CASSPRGNYGYTF. Together with reference TRBV7-9 and TRBJ1-2, the CDR3 gives the full variable domain: DTGVSQNPRHKITKRGQNVTFRCDPISEHNRLYWYRQTLGQGPEFLTYFQNEAQLEKSRLLSDRFSAERPKGSFSTLEIQRTEQGDSAMYLCASSPRGNYGYTFGSGTRLTVV.

The genes are TRBV10-3 and TRBJ2-4, with 8 bases lining up with TRBD2. Germline lookup yields CDR1 ENHRY and CDR2 SYGVKD. The length of the CDR3 is 13 residues. Trimming took 6 bases from V and 7 from J; bases not matched to a gene: 5. DNA of the CDR3: TGTGCCATCAGAGAGGGACTAGACAACATTCAGTACTTC. This encodes CAIREGLDNIQYF.

The CDR3 DNA follows: TGTGCCAGCTTGCATCGCGGGAGCCCCGGGGAGCTGTTTTTT. Its protein is CASLHRGSPGELFF. V gene TRBV21-1 combines with J gene TRBJ2-2; TRBD2 is the table's D call and was not checked against the DNA. TRBV21-1 is given as a pseudogene. The CDR3 has 14 amino acids.

The chain couples TRBV19 to TRBJ2-2; D perhaps matches TRBD1 (5 bases). Germline CDR1 LNHDA, CDR2 SQIVND (reference sequence). Trimming cost V 3 bases and J 1 base, with 15 bases left between them. This CDR3 region has 17 residues. CDR3 coding DNA: TGTGCCAGTAGTATCGCGACAGTCCGGATGAACACCGGGGAGCTGTTTTTT. This sequence encodes CASSIATVRMNTGELFF.

A note on this clone: Other DNA sequences in the same sample also yield this CDR3. The V call is TRBV2, the J call TRBJ1-2, with D perhaps TRBD1 (5 bases). Germline CDR1 SNHLY, CDR2 FYNNEI. The CDR3 loop spans 13 amino acids. The ends were cut back, 3 bases at V and 1 base at J, with 6 bases in the middle. This CDR3 is CASSEQGNYGYTF. Here the CDR3 DNA reads TGTGCCAGCAGTGAGCAGGGTAACTATGGCTACACCTTC.

The genes are TRBV18 and TRBJ2-7; 14 bases fit TRBD2. Germline CDR1 and CDR2: KGHSH and LQKENI. Trimming removed 4 bases from V and 6 bases from J; junction bases left unmatched: 8. The CDR3 runs to 16 residues. CDR3 sequence (DNA): TGTGCCAGCTCACGCACTCCGGGACTAGCGGGAGTCGAGCAGTACTTC. This sequence encodes CASSRTPGLAGVEQYF.

This rearrangement joins TRBV19 to TRBJ1-2, with D perhaps matching TRBD1 (6 bases). CDR1 and CDR2 from the germline V gene are LNHDA and SQIVND (reference sequence). V was shortened by 6 bases and J by 3 bases, with 14 bases between the two germline ends. The CDR3 loop spans 14 amino acids. CDR3 nucleotides: TGTGCCAGTAGCATGGGACATTTTGACTATGGCTACACCTTC. This encodes CASSMGHFDYGYTF.

The rearrangement uses TRBV5-5 and TRBJ2-7; 7 bases fit TRBD2. The CDR3 runs 15 residues. J was trimmed by 3 bases and V by 0 bases; bases with no gene match: 6. Looked up from germline, CDR1 is SGHKS and CDR2 is YYEKEE (reference sequence). CDR3 sequence reads: CASSLGLAALYEQYF. The DNA for the CDR3 is TGTGCCAGCAGCTTGGGTCTAGCGGCTCTCTACGAGCAGTACTTC.

The chain recombines TRBV6-5 with TRBJ1-4; D ambiguous. This CDR3 is built from 16 residues. The germline V and J ends were trimmed by 2 bases and 3 bases, with 13 bases remaining between them. CDR1 is MNHEY, CDR2 SVGAGI, per germline. The CDR3 loop is CASSYRTVFSNEKLFF. DNA for the CDR3: TGTGCCAGCAGTTACAGAACAGTCTTTTCTAATGAAAAACTGTTTTTT.

J is TRBJ2-1 and V is TRBV27, with TRBD2 matching 10 bases. This CDR3 has 15 residues. Germline V gives CDR1 MNHEY, CDR2 SMNVEV (reference sequence). The V segment lost 8 bases and the J segment 6 bases; nucleotides outside the gene matches: 10. In DNA, the CDR3 is TGTGCCAGCTCTTACAGGACTAGCGGCACCAATGAGCAGTTCTTC. It codes for CASSYRTSGTNEQFF.

This clone was seen just once. V and J are TRBV5-6 and TRBJ1-4; D not resolved. Trimming took 1 base from V and 4 from J, leaving 8 bases between them. The CDR3 consists of 14 residues. Per germline, CDR1 SGHDT and CDR2 YYEEEE. CDR3 sequence (DNA): TGTGCCAGCAGCTTGTGGAAGGGTAATGAAAAACTGTTTTTT. It encodes CASSLWKGNEKLFF.

J is TRBJ2-1 and V is TRBV9; D not resolved. Looked up from germline, CDR1 is SGDLS and CDR2 is YYNGEE. The length of the CDR3 is 13 residues. Trimming shortened V by 6 bases and J by 5 bases, and 12 bases separated the two germline ends. CDR3 loop: CASTAPGNNEQFF. CDR3 DNA sequence: TGTGCCAGCACCGCCCCCGGCAACAATGAGCAGTTCTTC.

This chain links TRBV10-1 with TRBJ2-5; tentatively, D is TRBD2 (5 bases). V was pared by 3 bases and J by 4 bases, with 12 bases between. This CDR3 region has 14 residues. The germline CDR1 and CDR2 sequences are WNHNN and SYGVQD (reference sequence). CDR3 region: CASSDARGVETQYF. CDR3 coding DNA: TGCGCCAGCAGTGATGCTCGGGGAGTAGAGACCCAGTACTTC.

Comments on this clone: Other DNA sequences from this sample encode an identical CDR3 as well. V and J are TRBV5-4 and TRBJ2-7; possibly TRBD1 for D (5 bases). Trimming stripped 3 bases from V and 3 bases from J, with 7 bases between. The V gene's germline CDR1 is SGHNT and CDR2 YYREEE (reference sequence). CDR3 length: 12 amino acids. The CDR3 bases are TGTGCCAGCAGCTCCGACAGCTACGAGCAGTACTTC. Its protein is CASSSDSYEQYF.